This T cell receptor beta chain is from a study of T cell responses to AZD1222 COVID-19 vaccine. General study points: Only a handful of AZD1222 recipients, several in all, had baseline seropositivity. Spike-specific TCR breadth and depth both grew after two AZD1222 doses. Clonal diversity may have been underestimated in mostly white British donors.

Details on this clone: Its antigen is currently unknown.

This CDR3 spans 13 amino acids. Germline V lookup: CDR1 KGHSH, CDR2 LQKENI. Trimming left V 4 bases short and J 5 bases short, with 11 bases between. Sequencing used immunoSEQ multiplex PCR; TCRdb keeps in-frame clones, though not all of them. The table shows about 89,000 clones, with 80% to 95% occurring only once. The chain joins TRBV18 to TRBJ1-1, with D tentatively TRBD1 (5 bases). Here the sequenced sample was peripheral blood, taken 28 days after the second AZD1222 dose. The TCR was taken from an adult who received the AZD1222 COVID-19 vaccine. The CDR3 here is CASSLRTGTEAFF. Written as DNA, the CDR3 is TGTGCCAGCTCACTAAGAACAGGTACTGAAGCTTTCTTT. Together with reference TRBV18 and TRBJ1-1, the CDR3 gives the full variable domain: NAGVMQNPRHLVRRRGQEARLRCSPMKGHSHVYWYRQLPEEGLKFMVYLQKENIIDESGMPKERFSAEFPKEGPSILRIQQVVRGDSAAYFCASSLRTGTEAFFGQGTRLTVV.